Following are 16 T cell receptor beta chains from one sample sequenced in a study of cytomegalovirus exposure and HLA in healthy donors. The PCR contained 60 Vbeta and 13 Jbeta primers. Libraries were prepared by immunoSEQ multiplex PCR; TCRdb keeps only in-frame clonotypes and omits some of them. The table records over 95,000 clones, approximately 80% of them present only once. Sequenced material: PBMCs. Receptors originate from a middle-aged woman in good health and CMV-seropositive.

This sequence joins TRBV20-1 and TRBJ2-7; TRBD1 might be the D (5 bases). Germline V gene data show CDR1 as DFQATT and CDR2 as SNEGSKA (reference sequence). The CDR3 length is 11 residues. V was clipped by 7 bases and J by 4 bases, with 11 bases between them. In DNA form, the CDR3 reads TGCAGTGTAGACAGACTTTACGAGCAGTACTTC. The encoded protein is CSVDRLYEQYF.

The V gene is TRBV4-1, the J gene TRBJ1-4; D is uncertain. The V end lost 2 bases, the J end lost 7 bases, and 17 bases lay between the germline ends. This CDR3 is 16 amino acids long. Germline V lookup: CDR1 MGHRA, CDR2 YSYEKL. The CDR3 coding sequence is TGCGCCAGCAGCCAAAGCCCCCCGGCGGCACTTGAAAAACTGTTTTTT. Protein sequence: CASSQSPPAALEKLFF.

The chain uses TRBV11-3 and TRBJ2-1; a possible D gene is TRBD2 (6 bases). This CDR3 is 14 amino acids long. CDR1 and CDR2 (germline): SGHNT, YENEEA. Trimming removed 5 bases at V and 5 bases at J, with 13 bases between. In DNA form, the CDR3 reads TGTGCCAGCAGCCCATGGTCGGGGGACAATGAGCAGTTCTTC. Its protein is CASSPWSGDNEQFF.

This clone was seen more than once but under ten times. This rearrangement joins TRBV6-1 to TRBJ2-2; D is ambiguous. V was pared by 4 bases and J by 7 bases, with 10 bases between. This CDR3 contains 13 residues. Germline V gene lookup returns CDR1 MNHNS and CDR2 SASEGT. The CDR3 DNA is TGTGCCAGCAGTGGGCTAGTTGGCGGGGAGCTGTTTTTT. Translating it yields CASSGLVGGELFF.

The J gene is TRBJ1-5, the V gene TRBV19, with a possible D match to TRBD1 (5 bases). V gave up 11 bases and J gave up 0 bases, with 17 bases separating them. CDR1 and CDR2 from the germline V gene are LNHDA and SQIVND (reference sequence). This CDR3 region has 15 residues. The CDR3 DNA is TGTGCCTCCTCCTGGCGGGGGAATAGCAATCAGCCCCAGCATTTT. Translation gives CASSWRGNSNQPQHF.

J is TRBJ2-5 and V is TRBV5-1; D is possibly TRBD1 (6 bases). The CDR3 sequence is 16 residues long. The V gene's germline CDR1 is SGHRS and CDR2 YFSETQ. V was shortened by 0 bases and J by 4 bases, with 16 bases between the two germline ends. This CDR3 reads CASSLAGTTRGETQYF. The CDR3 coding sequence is TGCGCCAGCAGCTTGGCCGGGACAACACGGGGAGAGACCCAGTACTTC.

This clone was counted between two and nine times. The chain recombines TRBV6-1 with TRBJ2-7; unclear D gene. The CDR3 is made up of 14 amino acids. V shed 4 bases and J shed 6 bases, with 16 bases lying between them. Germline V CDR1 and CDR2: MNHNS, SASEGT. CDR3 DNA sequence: TGTGCCAGCAGTGGGAGACGTGATACGGGCGAGCAGTACTTC. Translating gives CASSGRRDTGEQYF.

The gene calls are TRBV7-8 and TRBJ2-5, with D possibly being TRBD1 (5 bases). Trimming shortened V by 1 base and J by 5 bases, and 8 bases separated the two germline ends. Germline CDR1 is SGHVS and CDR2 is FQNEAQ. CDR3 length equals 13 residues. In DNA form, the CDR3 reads TGTGCCAGCAGCTTAGACAGGTTTGAGACCCAGTACTTC. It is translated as CASSLDRFETQYF. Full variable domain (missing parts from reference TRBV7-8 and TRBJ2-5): GAGVSQSPRYKVAKRGQDVALRCDPISGHVSLFWYQQALGQGPEFLTYFQNEAQLDKSGLPSDRFFAERPEGSVSTLKIQRTQQEDSAVYLCASSLDRFETQYFGPGTRLLVL.

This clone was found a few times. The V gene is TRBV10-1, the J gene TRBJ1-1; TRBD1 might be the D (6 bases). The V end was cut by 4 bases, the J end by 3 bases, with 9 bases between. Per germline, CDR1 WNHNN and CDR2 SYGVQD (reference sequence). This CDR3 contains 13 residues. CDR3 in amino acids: CASSVEGDTEAFF. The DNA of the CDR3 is TGCGCCAGCAGTGTTGAGGGGGACACTGAAGCTTTCTTT.

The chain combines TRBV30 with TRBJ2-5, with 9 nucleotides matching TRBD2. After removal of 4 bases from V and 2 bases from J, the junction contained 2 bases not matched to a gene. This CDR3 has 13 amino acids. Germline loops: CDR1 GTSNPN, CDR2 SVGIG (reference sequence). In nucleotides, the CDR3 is TGTGCCTGGATGGCGGGGGGGCAAGAGACCCAGTACTTC. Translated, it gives CAWMAGGQETQYF.

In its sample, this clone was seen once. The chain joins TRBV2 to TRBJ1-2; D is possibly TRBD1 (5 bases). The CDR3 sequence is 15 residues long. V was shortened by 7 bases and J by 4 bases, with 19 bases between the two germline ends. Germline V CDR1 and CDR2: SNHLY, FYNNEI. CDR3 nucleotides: TGTGCCAGCACACAAAGGTGGTCCGGGGGCTATGGCTACACCTTC. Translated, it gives CASTQRWSGGYGYTF.

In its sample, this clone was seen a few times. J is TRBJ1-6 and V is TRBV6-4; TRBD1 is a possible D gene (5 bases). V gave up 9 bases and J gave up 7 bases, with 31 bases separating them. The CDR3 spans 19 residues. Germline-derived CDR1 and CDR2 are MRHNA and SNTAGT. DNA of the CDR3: TGTGCCAGAGGCTTAAGGGACCGTGGGAGGGAGGGACCAAATTCACCCCTCCACTTT. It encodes CARGLRDRGREGPNSPLHF.

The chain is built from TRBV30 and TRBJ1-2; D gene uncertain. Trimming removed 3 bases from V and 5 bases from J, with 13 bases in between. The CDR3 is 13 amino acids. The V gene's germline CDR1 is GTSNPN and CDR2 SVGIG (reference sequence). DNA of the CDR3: TGTGCCTGGAGCGAACAGTCTACTTATGGCTACACCTTC. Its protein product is CAWSEQSTYGYTF.

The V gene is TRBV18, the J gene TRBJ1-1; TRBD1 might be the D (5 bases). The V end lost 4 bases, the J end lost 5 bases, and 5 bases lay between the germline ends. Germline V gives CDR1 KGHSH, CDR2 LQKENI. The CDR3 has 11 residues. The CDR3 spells CASSQGTEAFF. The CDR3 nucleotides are TGTGCCAGCTCACAGGGGACTGAAGCTTTCTTT.

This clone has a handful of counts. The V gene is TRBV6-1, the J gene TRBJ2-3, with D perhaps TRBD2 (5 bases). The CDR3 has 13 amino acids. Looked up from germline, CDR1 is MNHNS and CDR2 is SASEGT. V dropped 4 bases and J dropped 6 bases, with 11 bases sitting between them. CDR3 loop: CASSASRGDTQYF. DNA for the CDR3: TGTGCCAGCAGTGCTTCTAGAGGGGATACGCAGTATTTT.

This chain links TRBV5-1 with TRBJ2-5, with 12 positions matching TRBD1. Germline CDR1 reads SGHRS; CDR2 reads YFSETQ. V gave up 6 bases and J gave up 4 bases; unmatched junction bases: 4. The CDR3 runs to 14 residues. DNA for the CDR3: TGCGCCAGCAAGGGACAGGGGGCTGGAGAGACCCAGTACTTC. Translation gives CASKGQGAGETQYF.